This entry describes one T cell receptor beta chain. Its antigen is not known. The authors prepared UMI-labeled TRB cDNA libraries by 5' RACE. One entry per CDR3 protein, without DNA, is what TCRdb gives after re-calling the 5' RACE reads. This sample's clone table lists some 120,000 distinct CDR3 sequences. The data derive from a study of CXCR3-negative and CXCR3-positive naive CD8 T cells. This CDR3 is 15 amino acids long. The V gene's germline CDR1 is ENHRY and CDR2 SYGVKD. Naive CD8+ T cells showed CD45RO-CCR7+CD27+CD95-. Study-level results: Both naive subsets, CXCR3-negative and CXCR3-positive, displayed similar TRBV-TRBJ usage, unlike memory cells. CXCR3-positive naive cells carried more hydrophobic TRB CDR3s than CXCR3-negative naive cells did.

This sequence originates from a human donor in good health. Some clones in this sample may be carry-over from other donors' samples. The genes are TRBV10-3 and TRBJ2-7; the D call from TCRdb, TRBD2, cannot be confirmed without DNA. Sequenced input: naive CXCR3+ CD8+ T cells from blood. The subset denotes: CD45RO-CCR7+CD27+CD95- naive CD8+ T cells expressing CXCR3 (TNR3+). The chain's CDR3 is CAISEYGTDSYEQYF.